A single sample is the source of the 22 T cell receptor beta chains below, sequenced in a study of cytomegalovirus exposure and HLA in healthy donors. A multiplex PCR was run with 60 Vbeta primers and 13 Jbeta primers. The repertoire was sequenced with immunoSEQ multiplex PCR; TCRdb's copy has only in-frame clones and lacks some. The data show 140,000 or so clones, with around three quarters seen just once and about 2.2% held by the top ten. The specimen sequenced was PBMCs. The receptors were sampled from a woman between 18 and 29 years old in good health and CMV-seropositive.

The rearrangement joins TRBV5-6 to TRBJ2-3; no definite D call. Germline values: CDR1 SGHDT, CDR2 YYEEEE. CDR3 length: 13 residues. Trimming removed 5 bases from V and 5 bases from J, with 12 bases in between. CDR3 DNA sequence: TGTGCCAGCAGTTACACACGAGGAGATACGCAGTATTTT. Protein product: CASSYTRGDTQYF.

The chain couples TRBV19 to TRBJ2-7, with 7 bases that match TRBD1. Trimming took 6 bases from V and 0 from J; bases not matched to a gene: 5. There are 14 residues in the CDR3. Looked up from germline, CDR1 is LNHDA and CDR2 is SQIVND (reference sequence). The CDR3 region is CASSPTGSSYEQYF. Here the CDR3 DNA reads TGTGCCAGTAGCCCGACAGGGAGCTCCTACGAGCAGTACTTC.

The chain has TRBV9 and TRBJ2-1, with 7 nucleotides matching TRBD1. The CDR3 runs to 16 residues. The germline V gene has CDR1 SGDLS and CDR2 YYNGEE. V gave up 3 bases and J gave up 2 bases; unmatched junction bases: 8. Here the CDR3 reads CASSAARGQPYNEQFF. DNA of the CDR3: TGTGCCAGCAGCGCTGCGAGGGGGCAACCCTACAATGAGCAGTTCTTC.

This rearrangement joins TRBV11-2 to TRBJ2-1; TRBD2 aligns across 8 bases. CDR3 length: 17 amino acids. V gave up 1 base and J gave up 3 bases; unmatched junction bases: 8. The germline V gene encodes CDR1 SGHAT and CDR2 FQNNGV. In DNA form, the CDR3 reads TGTGCCAGCAGCTTAGGTATAACGGGGGGGCGCTACAATGAGCAGTTCTTC. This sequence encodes CASSLGITGGRYNEQFF.

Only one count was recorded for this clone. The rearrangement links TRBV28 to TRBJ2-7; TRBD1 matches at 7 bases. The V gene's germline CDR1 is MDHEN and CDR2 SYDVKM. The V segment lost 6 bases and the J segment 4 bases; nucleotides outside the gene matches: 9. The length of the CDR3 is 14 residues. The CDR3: CASSSPGQLYEQYF. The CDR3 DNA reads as TGTGCCAGCAGCTCCCCGGGACAGCTTTACGAGCAGTACTTC.

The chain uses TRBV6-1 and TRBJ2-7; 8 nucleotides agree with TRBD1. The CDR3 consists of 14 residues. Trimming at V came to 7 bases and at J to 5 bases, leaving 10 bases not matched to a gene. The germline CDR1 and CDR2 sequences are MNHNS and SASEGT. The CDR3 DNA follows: TGTGCCAGCACTCAGGGGGCAGGGACCCACGAGCAGTACTTC. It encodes CASTQGAGTHEQYF.

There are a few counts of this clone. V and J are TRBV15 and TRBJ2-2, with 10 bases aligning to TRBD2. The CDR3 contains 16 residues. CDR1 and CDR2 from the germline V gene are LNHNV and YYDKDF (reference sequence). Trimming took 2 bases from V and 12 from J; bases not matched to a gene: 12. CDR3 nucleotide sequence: TGTGCCACCAGCAGACCCGGGGCTAGCGGGGGAGGAAAGCTGTTTTTT. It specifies CATSRPGASGGGKLFF.

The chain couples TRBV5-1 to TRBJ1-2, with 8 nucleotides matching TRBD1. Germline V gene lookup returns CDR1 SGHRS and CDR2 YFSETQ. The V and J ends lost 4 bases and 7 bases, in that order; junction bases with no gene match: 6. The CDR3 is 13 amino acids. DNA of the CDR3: TGCGCCAGCAGCCCGGACAGGGTGGGTGGCTACACCTTC. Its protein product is CASSPDRVGGYTF. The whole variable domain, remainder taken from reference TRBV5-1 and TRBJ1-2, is KAGVTQTPRYLIKTRGQQVTLSCSPISGHRSVSWYQQTPGQGLQFLFEYFSETQRNKGNFPGRFSGRQFSNSRSEMNVSTLELGDSALYLCASSPDRVGGYTFGSGTRLTVV.

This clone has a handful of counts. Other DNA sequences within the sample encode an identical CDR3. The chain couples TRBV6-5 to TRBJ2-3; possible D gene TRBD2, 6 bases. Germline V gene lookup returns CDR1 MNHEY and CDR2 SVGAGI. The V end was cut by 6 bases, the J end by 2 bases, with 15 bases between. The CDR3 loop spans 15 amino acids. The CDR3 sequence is CASRQRVPPTDTQYF. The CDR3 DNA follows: TGTGCCAGCAGACAGCGGGTTCCCCCCACAGATACGCAGTATTTT.

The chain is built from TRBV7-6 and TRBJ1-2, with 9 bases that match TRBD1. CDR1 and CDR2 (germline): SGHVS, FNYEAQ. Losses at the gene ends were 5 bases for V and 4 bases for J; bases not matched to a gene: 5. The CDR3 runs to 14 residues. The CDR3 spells CASSTGQGIYGYTF. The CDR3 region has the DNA TGTGCCAGCAGCACCGGACAGGGGATCTATGGCTACACCTTC. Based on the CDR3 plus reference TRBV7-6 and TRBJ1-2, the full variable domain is GAGVSQSPRYKVTKRGQDVALRCDPISGHVSLYWYRQALGQGPEFLTYFNYEAQQDKSGLPNDRFSAERPEGSISTLTIQRTEQRDSAMYRCASSTGQGIYGYTFGSGTRLTVV.

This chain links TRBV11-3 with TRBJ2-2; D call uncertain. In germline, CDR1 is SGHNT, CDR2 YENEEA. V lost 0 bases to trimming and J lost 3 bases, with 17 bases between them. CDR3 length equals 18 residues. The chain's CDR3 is CASSLDEYLVPDTGELFF. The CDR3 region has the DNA TGTGCCAGCAGCTTAGATGAGTATTTAGTCCCGGACACCGGGGAGCTGTTTTTT.

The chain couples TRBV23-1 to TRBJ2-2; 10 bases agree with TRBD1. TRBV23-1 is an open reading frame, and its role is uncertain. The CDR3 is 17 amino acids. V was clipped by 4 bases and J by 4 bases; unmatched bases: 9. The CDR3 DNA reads TGCGCCAGCAGTCGCTTAAAACGGACAGGGGGCACCGGGGAGCTGTTTTTT. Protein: CASSRLKRTGGTGELFF.

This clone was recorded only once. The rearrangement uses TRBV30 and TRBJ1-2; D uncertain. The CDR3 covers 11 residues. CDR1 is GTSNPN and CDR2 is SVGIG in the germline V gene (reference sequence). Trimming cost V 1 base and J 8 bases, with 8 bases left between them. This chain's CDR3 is CAWSGGRGYTF. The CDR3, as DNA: TGTGCCTGGAGTGGAGGTCGGGGCTACACCTTC. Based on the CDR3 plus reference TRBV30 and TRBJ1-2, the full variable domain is SQTIHQWPATLVQPVGSPLSLECTVEGTSNPNLYWYRQAAGRGLQLLFYSVGIGQISSEVPQNLSASRPQDRQFILSSKKLLLSDSGFYLCAWSGGRGYTFGSGTRLTVV.

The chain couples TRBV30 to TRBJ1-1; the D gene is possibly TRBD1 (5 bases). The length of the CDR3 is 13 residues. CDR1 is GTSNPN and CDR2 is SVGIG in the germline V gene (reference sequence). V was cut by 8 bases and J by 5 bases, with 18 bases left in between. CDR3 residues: CAGLQGGWTEAFF. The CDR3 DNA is TGTGCCGGATTGCAGGGTGGGTGGACTGAAGCTTTCTTT.

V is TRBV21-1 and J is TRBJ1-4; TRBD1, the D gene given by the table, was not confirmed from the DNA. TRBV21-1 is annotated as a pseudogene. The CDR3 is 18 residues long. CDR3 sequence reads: CASSKRDRASATNEKLFF. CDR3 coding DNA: TGTGCCAGCAGCAAAAGAGACAGGGCCTCTGCAACTAATGAAAAACTGTTTTTT.

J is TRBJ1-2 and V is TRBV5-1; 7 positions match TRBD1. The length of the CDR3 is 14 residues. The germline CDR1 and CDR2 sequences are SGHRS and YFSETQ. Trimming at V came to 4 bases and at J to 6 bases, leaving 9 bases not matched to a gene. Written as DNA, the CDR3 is TGCGCCAGCAGCCCTCGACAGGGAAGGAATGGCTACACCTTC. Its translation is CASSPRQGRNGYTF.

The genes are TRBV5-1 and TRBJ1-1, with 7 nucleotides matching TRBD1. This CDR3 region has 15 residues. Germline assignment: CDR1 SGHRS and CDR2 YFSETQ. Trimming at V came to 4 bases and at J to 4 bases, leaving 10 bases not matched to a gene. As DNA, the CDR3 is TGCGCCAGCAGCCTCTCGGAGGGGGCCGGCACTGAAGCTTTCTTT. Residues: CASSLSEGAGTEAFF.

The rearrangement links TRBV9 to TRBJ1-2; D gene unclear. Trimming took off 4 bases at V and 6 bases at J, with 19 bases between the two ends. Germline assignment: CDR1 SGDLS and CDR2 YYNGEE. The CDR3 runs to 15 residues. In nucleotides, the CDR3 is TGTGCCAGCAGCACACACAGCGGCGCCGCGGATGGCTACACCTTC. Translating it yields CASSTHSGAADGYTF.

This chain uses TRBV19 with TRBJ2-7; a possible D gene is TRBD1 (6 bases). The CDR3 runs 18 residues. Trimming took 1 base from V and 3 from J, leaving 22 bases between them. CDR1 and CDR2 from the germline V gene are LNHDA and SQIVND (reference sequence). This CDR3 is CASSIGVGNRQAYYEQYF. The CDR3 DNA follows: TGTGCCAGTAGTATAGGGGTGGGTAATCGACAGGCCTACTACGAGCAGTACTTC. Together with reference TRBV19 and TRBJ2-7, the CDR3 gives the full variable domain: DGGITQSPKYLFRKEGQNVTLSCEQNLNHDAMYWYRQDPGQGLRLIYYSQIVNDFQKGDIAEGYSVSREKKESFPLTVTSAQKNPTAFYLCASSIGVGNRQAYYEQYFGPGTRLTVT.

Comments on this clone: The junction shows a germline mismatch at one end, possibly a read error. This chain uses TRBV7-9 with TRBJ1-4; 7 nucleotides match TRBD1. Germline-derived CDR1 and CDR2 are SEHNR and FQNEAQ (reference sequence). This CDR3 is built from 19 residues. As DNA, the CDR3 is TGTTCCAGCAGCTTAGTGGGACAGACCTGGAGTGCAACTAATGAAAAACTGTTTTTT. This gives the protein CSSSLVGQTWSATNEKLFF.

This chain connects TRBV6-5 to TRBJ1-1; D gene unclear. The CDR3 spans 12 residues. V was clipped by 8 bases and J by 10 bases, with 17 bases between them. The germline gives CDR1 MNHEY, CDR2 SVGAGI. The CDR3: CASAKEPLGAFF. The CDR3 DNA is TGTGCCAGCGCCAAGGAGCCTTTGGGAGCTTTCTTT.

The CDR3 DNA is TGTGCCACCAGCAGAGAAGGGGGCTCTGGGGCCAACGTCCTGACTTTC. This sequence encodes CATSREGGSGANVLTF. The chain recombines TRBV15 with TRBJ2-6; D may be TRBD1 (6 bases). The V end lost 0 bases, the J end lost 0 bases, and 6 bases lay between the germline ends. CDR1 and CDR2 from the germline V gene are LNHNV and YYDKDF (reference sequence). The CDR3 extends over 16 amino acids. Full variable domain (remainder filled in from reference TRBV15 and TRBJ2-6): DAMVIQNPRYQVTQFGKPVTLSCSQTLNHNVMYWYQQKSSQAPKLLFHYYDKDFNNEADTPDNFQSRRPNTSFCFLDIRSPGLGDTAMYLCATSREGGSGANVLTFGAGSRLTVL.